The 18 T cell receptor beta chains below were found in one sample sequenced in a study of T cell responses to AZD1222 COVID-19 vaccine. Profiling relied on immunoSEQ multiplex PCR, and the TCRdb table lists in-frame clones only, not all of them. Among about 160,000 clones listed, under 95% were seen once. This sample comprised peripheral blood, obtained on day 0 of MenACWY control vaccination. These TCRs come from an adult in good health.

The chain uses TRBV24-1 and TRBJ1-1; D might be TRBD1 (6 bases). This CDR3 has 14 amino acids. Germline CDR1 KGHDR, CDR2 SFDVKD. Trimming stripped 7 bases from V and 6 bases from J, with 17 bases between. CDR3 amino acids: CATRAETGSAEAFF. For the CDR3, the DNA is TGTGCCACCAGAGCAGAAACAGGGTCGGCTGAAGCTTTCTTT.

This clone was counted only a few times. This chain joins TRBV7-9 and TRBJ2-1; 9 positions match TRBD1. The length of the CDR3 is 16 residues. Germline trimming cut 5 bases from V and 2 bases from J; bases unmatched to any gene: 7. Germline-derived CDR1 and CDR2 are SEHNR and FQNEAQ (reference sequence). CDR3 nucleotides: TGTGCCAGCAGCGCCTCGACAGGGGGGGCCTACAATGAGCAGTTCTTC. Amino acids: CASSASTGGAYNEQFF.

This clone was recorded only once. This chain uses TRBV15 with TRBJ2-5; D ambiguous. This CDR3 has 13 residues. CDR1 is LNHNV, CDR2 YYDKDF, per germline (reference sequence). V gave up 4 bases and J gave up 4 bases, with 10 bases separating them. For the CDR3, the DNA is TGTGCCACCAGCAATTCTGGAATAGAGACCCAGTACTTC. Translation: CATSNSGIETQYF. The variable domain in full, with the rest retrieved from reference TRBV15 and TRBJ2-5, is DAMVIQNPRYQVTQFGKPVTLSCSQTLNHNVMYWYQQKSSQAPKLLFHYYDKDFNNEADTPDNFQSRRPNTSFCFLDIRSPGLGDTAMYLCATSNSGIETQYFGPGTRLLVL.

The rearrangement uses TRBV2 and TRBJ1-6; 9 nucleotides agree with TRBD1. The J segment lost 8 bases and the V segment lost 1 base, leaving 6 bases of the junction unmatched. The CDR3 spans 16 residues. Germline V lookup: CDR1 SNHLY, CDR2 FYNNEI. The CDR3 DNA reads as TGTGCCAGCAGTGAAGTAGGGACAGGGAGGTATTCACCCCTCCACTTT. Translation: CASSEVGTGRYSPLHF.

This clone appeared a few times. The chain carries TRBV6-5 and TRBJ2-2, with a tentative D call TRBD1 (8 bases). Germline V lookup: CDR1 MNHEY, CDR2 SVGAGI. The length of the CDR3 is 14 residues. V was trimmed by 6 bases and J by 5 bases, leaving 13 bases between them. CDR3 nucleotides: TGTGCCAGCAGGACAGGGGAGGGGACCGGGGAGCTGTTTTTT. This translates into CASRTGEGTGELFF.

The table lists this clone with a count of one. The J gene is TRBJ2-7, the V gene TRBV19; 11 bases agree with TRBD2. After removal of 5 bases from V and 4 bases from J, the junction contained 7 bases not matched to a gene. The CDR3 length is 15 residues. CDR1 and CDR2 from the germline V gene are LNHDA and SQIVND (reference sequence). The CDR3 sequence: CASSPTSGSLYEQYF. The CDR3, as DNA: TGTGCCAGTAGTCCCACTAGCGGGAGTTTGTACGAGCAGTACTTC.

This rearrangement joins TRBV2 to TRBJ1-1; no firm D call. Germline V gene lookup returns CDR1 SNHLY and CDR2 FYNNEI. V dropped 8 bases and J dropped 1 base, with 11 bases sitting between them. This CDR3 contains 13 residues. Here the CDR3 reads CASGAKWNTEAFF. The CDR3 DNA reads as TGTGCCAGCGGAGCAAAGTGGAACACTGAAGCTTTCTTT. The full variable domain, with the rest looked up from reference TRBV2 and TRBJ1-1, is EPEVTQTPSHQVTQMGQEVILRCVPISNHLYFYWYRQILGQKVEFLVSFYNNEISEKSEIFDDQFSVERPDGSNFTLKIRSTKLEDSAMYFCASGAKWNTEAFFGQGTRLTVV.

V gene TRBV7-3 combines with J gene TRBJ2-1; the D gene could be TRBD1 or TRBD2 (5 bases each). Trimming stripped 5 bases from V and 4 bases from J, with 12 bases between. Germline CDR1 reads SGHTA; CDR2 reads FQGTGA. This CDR3 has 14 residues. Here the CDR3 reads CASSETGAYNEQFF. CDR3 sequence (DNA): TGTGCCAGCAGCGAAACCGGGGCTTACAATGAGCAGTTCTTC.

This chain connects TRBV30 to TRBJ2-3; possible D gene TRBD2, 6 bases. V lost 4 bases and J 2 bases, leaving 13 bases between the germline ends. CDR3 length: 14 residues. Germline V lookup: CDR1 GTSNPN, CDR2 SVGIG (reference sequence). The CDR3 bases are TGTGCCTGGACTGCGGCGGGGTACACAGATACGCAGTATTTT. Residues: CAWTAAGYTDTQYF.

This clone was counted between two and nine times. This sequence joins TRBV5-5 and TRBJ2-7; D is undetermined. Looked up from germline, CDR1 is SGHKS and CDR2 is YYEKEE (reference sequence). V gave up 0 bases and J gave up 3 bases, with 1 base separating them. CDR3 size: 11 residues. CDR3 protein: CASSLGYEQYF. CDR3 nucleotide sequence: TGTGCCAGCAGCTTGGGCTACGAGCAGTACTTC.

This clone has just a few counts. The chain uses TRBV30 and TRBJ1-1; 7 nucleotides agree with TRBD1. The length of the CDR3 is 15 residues. Germline V lookup: CDR1 GTSNPN, CDR2 SVGIG (reference sequence). V lost 1 base, J lost 11 bases, and 16 bases stayed unmatched. The CDR3 sequence: CAWSGGRGLHRSAFF. DNA for the CDR3: TGTGCCTGGAGTGGAGGCAGGGGGTTGCATCGTAGCGCTTTCTTT.

The CDR3 protein is CASSLGRGIGEKLFF. The CDR3, as DNA: TGTGCCAGCAGCCTCGGGCGGGGGATTGGGGAAAAACTGTTTTTT. This chain connects TRBV5-4 to TRBJ1-4; tentative D call: TRBD1 (5 bases). Germline CDR1 reads SGHNT; CDR2 reads YYREEE (reference sequence). This CDR3 is built from 15 residues. V was shortened by 4 bases and J by 8 bases, with 18 bases between the two germline ends. The whole variable domain, filled in from reference TRBV5-4 and TRBJ1-4, reads ETGVTQSPTHLIKTRGQQVTLRCSSQSGHNTVSWYQQALGQGPQFIFQYYREEENGRGNFPPRFSGLQFPNYSSELNVNALELDDSALYLCASSLGRGIGEKLFFGSGTQLSVL.

Points on this clone: One junction end disagrees with the germline gene, perhaps due to a read error. This rearrangement joins TRBV29-1 to TRBJ2-7, with 7 bases lining up with TRBD1. CDR1 is SQVTM and CDR2 is ANQGSEA in the germline V gene. There are 11 residues in the CDR3. CDR3 nucleotide sequence: TGCAGCGGACAGGGTACTTACGAACAGTACTTC. This sequence encodes CSGQGTYEQYF.

The genes are TRBV5-5 and TRBJ1-2, with 7 bases fitting TRBD1. The CDR3 length is 14 residues. V dropped 0 bases and J dropped 6; count of bases not matched to a gene: 5. The germline CDR1 and CDR2 sequences are SGHKS and YYEKEE (reference sequence). The CDR3 region has the DNA TGTGCCAGCAGCTTGGTGCCAGGGGGGGATGGCTACACCTTC. Protein product: CASSLVPGGDGYTF.

The chain has TRBV5-4 and TRBJ2-1; 9 positions agree with TRBD2. J lost 10 bases, V lost 4 bases, and 21 bases had no gene match. Germline assignment: CDR1 SGHNT and CDR2 YYREEE (reference sequence). This CDR3 is 18 amino acids long. The CDR3 here is CASSGSSLSGSSVGEQFF. CDR3 DNA sequence: TGTGCCAGCAGCGGTTCAAGCCTTAGCGGGAGTTCCGTGGGGGAGCAGTTCTTC. The full variable domain, completed using reference TRBV5-4 and TRBJ2-1, is ETGVTQSPTHLIKTRGQQVTLRCSSQSGHNTVSWYQQALGQGPQFIFQYYREEENGRGNFPPRFSGLQFPNYSSELNVNALELDDSALYLCASSGSSLSGSSVGEQFFGPGTRLTVL.

The rearrangement links TRBV7-8 to TRBJ1-5; no firm D call. CDR1 and CDR2 from the germline V gene are SGHVS and FQNEAQ. This CDR3 spans 12 amino acids. V shed 1 base and J shed 6 bases, with 4 bases lying between them. The CDR3 spells CASSLEGQPQHF. The CDR3 DNA reads as TGTGCCAGCAGCTTAGAGGGTCAGCCCCAGCATTTT.

This chain links TRBV18 with TRBJ1-2, with 10 bases lining up with TRBD1. Germline V gives CDR1 KGHSH, CDR2 LQKENI. The CDR3 contains 14 residues. J gave up 4 bases and V 3 bases, and 2 bases lay outside the gene matches. The CDR3 here is CASSPTGGSYGYTF. The DNA of the CDR3 is TGTGCCAGCTCACCGACAGGGGGCAGCTATGGCTACACCTTC.

J is TRBJ2-3 and V is TRBV9; a possible D gene is TRBD2 (6 bases). There are 15 residues in the CDR3. The germline V gene encodes CDR1 SGDLS and CDR2 YYNGEE. Trimming shortened V by 0 bases and J by 3 bases, and 11 bases separated the two germline ends. For the CDR3, the DNA is TGTGCCAGCAGCGTAGGGCGGGGTGAGACAGATACGCAGTATTTT. Translation: CASSVGRGETDTQYF.